This T cell receptor beta chain appears in the sequencing data of a study of T cells in Graves' hyperthyroidism and ophthalmopathy. Across the whole study: Staff took peripheral blood when the initial diagnosis was made, before any treatment began.

This clonotype was seen ten or more times. The target antigen is unknown. Study results and caveats: Ophthalmopathy onset followed model prediction by a median around 6.9 months. Peripheral blood also featured most of the thyroid clonotypes expanded above 0.001.

With V trimmed by 3 bases and J by 3 bases, 5 bases remained unmatched. The CDR3 contains 16 residues. The germline CDR1 and CDR2 sequences are MGHRA and YSYEKL. The source material, RNA transcripts, was used to amplify TCR beta CDR3 regions. RT-PCR in the first round (using the HTBI primer set) targeted the TCR CDR3. TCRdb fed the multiplex PCR reads into MiXCR, producing one record per CDR3 protein. The sample holds about 270,000 distinct CDR3 sequences; about 20% are singletons and the top ten take 50% to 75%. The clonotype was recovered from a man younger than 45 with Graves' ophthalmopathy. Sequencing was performed on blood. V usage is TRBV4-1 and J usage is TRBJ2-2, with 9 positions matching TRBD1. The CDR3 spells CASSQSGQGYTGELFF. For the CDR3, the DNA is TGCGCCAGCAGCCAGTCGGGACAGGGTTACACCGGGGAGCTGTTTTTT.